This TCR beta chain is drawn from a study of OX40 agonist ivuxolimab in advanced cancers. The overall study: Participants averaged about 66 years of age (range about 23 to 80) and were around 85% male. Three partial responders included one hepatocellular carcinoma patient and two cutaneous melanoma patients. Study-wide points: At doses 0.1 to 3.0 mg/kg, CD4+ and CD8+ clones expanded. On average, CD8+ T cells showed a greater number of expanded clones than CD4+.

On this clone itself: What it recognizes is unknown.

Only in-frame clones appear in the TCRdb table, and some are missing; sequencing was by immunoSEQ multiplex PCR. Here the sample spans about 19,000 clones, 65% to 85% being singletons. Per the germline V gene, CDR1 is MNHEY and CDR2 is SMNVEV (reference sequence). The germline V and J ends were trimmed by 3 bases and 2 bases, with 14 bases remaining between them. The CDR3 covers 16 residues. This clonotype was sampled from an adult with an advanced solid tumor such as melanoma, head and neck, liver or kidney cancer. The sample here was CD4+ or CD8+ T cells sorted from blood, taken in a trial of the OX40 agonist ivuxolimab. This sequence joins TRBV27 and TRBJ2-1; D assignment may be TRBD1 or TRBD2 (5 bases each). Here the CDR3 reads CASSFPGAGPYNEQFF. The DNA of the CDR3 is TGTGCCAGCAGTTTCCCCGGGGCCGGGCCCTACAATGAGCAGTTCTTC.